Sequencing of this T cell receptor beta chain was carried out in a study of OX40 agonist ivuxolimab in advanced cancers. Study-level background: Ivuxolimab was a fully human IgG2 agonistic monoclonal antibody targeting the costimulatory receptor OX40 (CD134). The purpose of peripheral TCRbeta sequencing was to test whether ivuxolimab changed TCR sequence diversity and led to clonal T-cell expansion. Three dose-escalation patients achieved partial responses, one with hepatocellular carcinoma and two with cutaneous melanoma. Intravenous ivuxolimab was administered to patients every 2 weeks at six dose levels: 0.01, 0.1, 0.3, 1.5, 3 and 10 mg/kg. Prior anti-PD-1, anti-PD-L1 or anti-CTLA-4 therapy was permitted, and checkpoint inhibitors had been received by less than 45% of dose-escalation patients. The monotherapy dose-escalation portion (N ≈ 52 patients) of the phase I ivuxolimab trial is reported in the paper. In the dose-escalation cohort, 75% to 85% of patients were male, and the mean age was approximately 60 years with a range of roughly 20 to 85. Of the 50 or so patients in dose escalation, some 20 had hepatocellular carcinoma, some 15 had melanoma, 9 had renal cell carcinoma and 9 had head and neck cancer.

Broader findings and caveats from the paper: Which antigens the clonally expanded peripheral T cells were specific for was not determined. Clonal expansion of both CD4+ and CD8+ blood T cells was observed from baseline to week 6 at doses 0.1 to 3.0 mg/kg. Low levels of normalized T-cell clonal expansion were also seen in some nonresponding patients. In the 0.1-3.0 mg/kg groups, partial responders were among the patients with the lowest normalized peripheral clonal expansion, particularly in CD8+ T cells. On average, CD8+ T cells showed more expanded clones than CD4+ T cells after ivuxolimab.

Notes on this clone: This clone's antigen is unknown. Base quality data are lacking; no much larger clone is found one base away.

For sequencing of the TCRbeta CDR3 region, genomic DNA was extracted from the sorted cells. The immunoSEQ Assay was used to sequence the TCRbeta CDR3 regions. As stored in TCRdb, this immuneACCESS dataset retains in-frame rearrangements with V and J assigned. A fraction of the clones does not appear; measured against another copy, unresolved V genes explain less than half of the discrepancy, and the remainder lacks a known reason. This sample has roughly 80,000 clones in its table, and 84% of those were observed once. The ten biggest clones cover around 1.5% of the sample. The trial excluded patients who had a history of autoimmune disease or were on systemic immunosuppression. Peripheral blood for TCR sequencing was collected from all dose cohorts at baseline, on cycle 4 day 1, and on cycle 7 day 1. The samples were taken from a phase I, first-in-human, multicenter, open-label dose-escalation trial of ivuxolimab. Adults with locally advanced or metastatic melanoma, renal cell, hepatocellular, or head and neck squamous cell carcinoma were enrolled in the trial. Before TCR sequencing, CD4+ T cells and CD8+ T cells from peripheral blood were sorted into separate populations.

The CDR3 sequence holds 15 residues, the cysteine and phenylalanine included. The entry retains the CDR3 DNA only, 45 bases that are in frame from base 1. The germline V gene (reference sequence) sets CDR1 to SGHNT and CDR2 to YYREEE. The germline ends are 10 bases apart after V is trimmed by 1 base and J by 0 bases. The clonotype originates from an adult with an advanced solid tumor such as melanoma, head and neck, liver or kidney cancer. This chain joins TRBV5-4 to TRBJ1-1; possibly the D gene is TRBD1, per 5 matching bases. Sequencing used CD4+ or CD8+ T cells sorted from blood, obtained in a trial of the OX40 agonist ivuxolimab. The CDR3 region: CASSLPGLMNTEAFF. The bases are TGTGCCAGCAGCTTGCCAGGGCTCATGAACACTGAAGCTTTCTTT.